This TCR beta chain was profiled in a study of blood T cell repertoires in COVID-19. Study-wide context: Some COVID-19 samples were acute and others convalescent; all came from the United States, Italy and Spain. From T cells, B-cell-depleted T cells, or PBMCs came the material, which was cDNA or gDNA.

Trimming left V 6 bases short and J 5 bases short, with 8 bases between. This CDR3 has 11 residues. Germline V CDR1 and CDR2: MNHNY, SVGAGI (reference sequence). As processed by the authors: Amplification with reference gene primers provided the estimates of nucleated cell counts. TCRdb keeps only in-frame clones here, not all; method: immunoSEQ multiplex PCR. V, J and clone size are those of that table, while D and trimming were read from the DNA. The data contain roughly 88,000 clones, around nine tenths of them singletons. The chain has TRBV6-6 and TRBJ2-7, with TRBD1 as a possible D gene (5 bases). Sequencing used peripheral blood. This sequence was found in a woman between 45 and 60 years old in a cohort sampled during active COVID-19. DNA of the CDR3: TGTGCCAGCAGGGCAGGGAACGAGCAGTACTTC. Its protein is CASRAGNEQYF.